This TCR beta chain was obtained from a study of early stage breast cancer tumors. V lost 2 bases and J 0 bases, leaving 14 bases between the germline ends. The CDR3 is 16 amino acids. Germline V gene lookup returns CDR1 SGHNT and CDR2 YENEEA. Regarding the study as a whole: Most shared enriched TCRB sequences were commonly generated ones. Comparing each tissue with blood distinguished tumor from normal in about 85% of the 16 patients. Bulk DNA sequencing of unsorted cells missed chain pairing and markers.

Here immunoSEQ multiplex PCR was the method, and the copy in TCRdb shows in-frame clones only, minus some. The sample lists 50,000 to 75,000 clones, around 80% occurring once. With regard to this clone: The antigen is unknown.

The clonotype comes from a person aged 30-39 years with breast cancer. The chain links TRBV11-3 to TRBJ2-7; possible D gene TRBD2, 6 bases. The sample consisted of blood. CDR3 region: CASSLIPRDHSYEQYF. The CDR3 DNA follows: TGTGCCAGCAGCTTAATACCGCGGGACCACTCCTACGAGCAGTACTTC.